These T cell receptor beta chains were read from a single sample in a study of CD8+ T cells in alopecia areata. Method: immunoSEQ multiplex PCR; TCRdb's copy keeps in-frame clones and lacks some. The profile shows around 160,000 clones, approximately 62% of them singletons. The sample here was CD4+ T cells sorted from blood, taken at week 24, from a patient treated with tofacitinib. The receptor set was obtained from a human donor with alopecia areata. CDR3s include the opening cysteine and the closing phenylalanine or tryptophan. D genes are given only for firm matches. Size values are once, few and many counts, or a class for expanded clones, and some rows have none.

size | D | J | V | DNA | CDR3
- | - | TRBJ2-5 | TRBV7-7 | TGTGCCAGCAGCTTATCGCTCCAGGGCGAGACCCAGTACTTC | CASSLSLQGETQYF
large | TRBD2 | TRBJ2-1 | TRBV7-9 | TGTGCCAGCAGCCCAATAGGCGGGGGGATTGACAATGAGCAGTTCTTC | CASSPIGGGIDNEQFF
- | - | TRBJ2-2 | TRBV11-2 | TGTGCCAGCTCGAACACCGGGGAGCTGTTTTTT | CASSNTGELFF
few | - | TRBJ1-6 | TRBV14 | TGTGCCAGCAGCCCGTCGTGGGGACTTTCACCCCTCCACTTT | CASSPSWGLSPLHF
few | - | TRBJ1-2 | TRBV9 | TGTGCCAGCAGCGTAGGATCCGGGGAATTCTATGGCTACACCTTC | CASSVGSGEFYGYTF
few | TRBD1 | TRBJ2-2 | TRBV30 | TGTGCCTGGAAGGCGCCGGGACAGGGGAACACCGGGGAGCTGTTTTTT | CAWKAPGQGNTGELFF
- | TRBD1 | TRBJ1-1 | TRBV29-1 | TGCAGCGTAGCCAGACAGGGATACACTGAAGCTTTCTTT | CSVARQGYTEAFF
- | - | TRBJ2-2 | TRBV5-1 | TGCGCCAGCAGCTTGTGGCAGCCCACCTTCGGGGAGCTGTTTTTT | CASSLWQPTFGELFF
- | - | TRBJ1-2 | TRBV6-5 | TGTGCCAGCATTCGTGGGTATGGCTACACCTTC | CASIRGYGYTF
few | TRBD1 | TRBJ1-1 | TRBV30 | TGTGCCTGGAGTCCAATAGCTGGACAGGGGATCACTGAAGCTTTCTTT | CAWSPIAGQGITEAFF
- | - | TRBJ2-2 | TRBV30 | TGTGCCTGGAGTCGTTACGGGGCCGTCACCGGGGAGCTGTTTTTT | CAWSRYGAVTGELFF
- | - | TRBJ1-1 | TRBV18 | TGTGCCAGCTCACTCACGAGCGGTCAGGGGTTGAACACTGAAGCTTTCTTT | CASSLTSGQGLNTEAFF
- | - | TRBJ2-2 | TRBV30 | TGTGCCTGGAGTGGAGGGACCGCGAACACCGGGGAGCTGTTTTTT | CAWSGGTANTGELFF
- | - | TRBJ1-1 | TRBV30 | TGTGCCTGGACCAATAATAGGAACACTGAAGCTTTCTTT | CAWTNNRNTEAFF
- | - | TRBJ2-5 | TRBV11-1 | TGTGCCAGCAGCTTACTGGGAGAGACCCAGTACTTC | CASSLLGETQYF
- | TRBD1 | TRBJ1-2 | TRBV11-2 | TGTGCCAGCAGCTCCCGACAGGGTAGCTATGGCTACACCTTC | CASSSRQGSYGYTF
- | - | TRBJ1-5 | TRBV11-2 | TGTGCCAGCAGCTTAGGGGGCGGACTCCACAATCAGCCCCAGCATTTT | CASSLGGGLHNQPQHF
- | TRBD1 | TRBJ2-1 | TRBV2 | TGTGCCAGCATCCCGGACAGGGCCAATGAGCAGTTCTTC | CASIPDRANEQFF
- | - | TRBJ2-3 | TRBV19 | TGTGCCAGTAGTAAGAGCTACACAGATACGCAGTATTTT | CASSKSYTDTQYF
- | - | TRBJ1-1 | TRBV5-1 | TGCGCCAGCAGCTTGGACCAGGGTGGTGCACCTGAAGCTTTCTTT | CASSLDQGGAPEAFF
- | - | TRBJ1-1 | TRBV5-1 | TGCGCCAGCAGCTTGGACAGGGTGGCTTTCTTT | CASSLDRVAFF
- | - | TRBJ2-7 | TRBV6-5 | TGTGCCAGCTCCAAAGCTGGGGGGTACGAGCAGTACTTC | CASSKAGGYEQYF
- | TRBD1 | TRBJ1-1 | TRBV2 | TGTGCCAGCAGTGAGTTGGCAGGGGGCGAAGCTTTCTTT | CASSELAGGEAFF
- | - | TRBJ1-5 | TRBV7-2 | TGTGCCAGCAGCTTAGAAGGGGGGAGCAATCAGCCCCAGCATTTT | CASSLEGGSNQPQHF
- | TRBD1 | TRBJ2-3 | TRBV30 | TGTGCCTGGAGCCTCGGACAGGGGGTAACAGATACGCAGTATTTT | CAWSLGQGVTDTQYF
few | - | TRBJ2-3 | TRBV29-1 | TGCAGCGTTATACTGACCCCCCTGGTGGATGGGTCGGATACGCAGTATTTT | CSVILTPLVDGSDTQYF
once | - | TRBJ2-5 | TRBV9 | TGTGCCAGCAGCGTAGGCCCCACTAGGCAACAAGAGACCCAGTACTTC | CASSVGPTRQQETQYF
once | TRBD1 | TRBJ1-1 | TRBV19 | TGTGCCAGTAATAAACAGGGGGCGCTTACTGAAGCTTTCTTT | CASNKQGALTEAFF
few | - | TRBJ2-2 | TRBV5-6 | TGTGCCAGCAGCTTGCCCGGGGAGCTGTTTTTT | CASSLPGELFF
- | - | TRBJ2-7 | TRBV27 | TGTGCCAGCAGACCCGGACGACAGGTCTACGAGCAGTACTTC | CASRPGRQVYEQYF